A selection of T cell receptor beta chains follows, all from one sample in a study of radiotherapy plus CTLA-4 blockade in lung cancer. Generated by immunoSEQ multiplex PCR, the TCRdb table keeps only in-frame clones and is missing some. The sample contains tens of thousands of clones, about 80% of which appear only once. The source was peripheral blood, collected from a patient treated with radiotherapy plus ipilimumab. The receptors derive from a human donor with non-small cell lung cancer who had stable disease on radiotherapy plus ipilimumab. Both conserved end residues are part of each CDR3. A D gene is named only where the DNA matches it firmly. Only some rows state a clone size, as once, few, many or a class for expanded clones.

abundance	v_gene	j_gene	len	d_gene	CDR3nt	CDR3aa
NA	TRBV4-3	TRBJ1-2	15	TRBD1	TGCGCCAGCAGCCAAGATTCGACAGGGGAAAATGGCTACACCTTC	CASSQDSTGENGYTF
NA	TRBV7-6	TRBJ2-1	16	TRBD1	TGTGCCAGCAGCTTAGCCGGGACAGGGGGCTACAATGAGCAGTTCTTC	CASSLAGTGGYNEQFF
NA	TRBV19	TRBJ1-1	14	NA	TGTGCCAGTAGTATAAGGGGGGCCAACACTGAAGCTTTCTTT	CASSIRGANTEAFF
NA	TRBV6-1	TRBJ2-4	14	NA	TGTGCCAGCAGTTCTGGGGGCCCCGGAAACATTCAGTACTTC	CASSSGGPGNIQYF
once	TRBV28	TRBJ1-2	11	TRBD1	TGTGCCAGTATGACAGGGGATGGCTACACCTTC	CASMTGDGYTF
NA	TRBV27	TRBJ1-5	15	NA	TGTGCCAGCAGTTTTAAGACAGGATTCAATCAGCCCCAGCATTTT	CASSFKTGFNQPQHF
NA	TRBV18	TRBJ2-1	16	TRBD2	TGTGCCAGCTCACCAGTTCTAAGCGGGGGCCTAAGGGAGCAGTTCTTC	CASSPVLSGGLREQFF
NA	TRBV14	TRBJ1-6	13	NA	TGTGCCAGCAGCCAAGATTTCGTTTCACCCCTCCACTTT	CASSQDFVSPLHF
few	TRBV18	TRBJ1-1	14	NA	TGTGCCAGCTCACCGCAGGGGTCGCACACTGAAGCTTTCTTT	CASSPQGSHTEAFF
NA	TRBV9	TRBJ1-1	16	NA	TGTGCCAGCAGCGTGAGTAAGGGGGTACCGAACACTGAAGCTTTCTTT	CASSVSKGVPNTEAFF
NA	TRBV5-4	TRBJ2-5	13	NA	TGTGCCAGCAGTTCGGGACTCCAAGAGACCCAGTACTTC	CASSSGLQETQYF
NA	TRBV5-5	TRBJ1-5	15	NA	TGTGCCAGCAGCTTGAGCGGGTTGAGCAATCAGCCCCAGCATTTT	CASSLSGLSNQPQHF
NA	TRBV11-2	TRBJ1-1	13	NA	TGTGCCAGCAGCCGAGGGATGAACACTGAAGCTTTCTTT	CASSRGMNTEAFF
few	TRBV4-1	TRBJ2-5	17	TRBD2	TGCGCCAGCAGCCAAGATCCGCGGGGGGCCCAACAAGAGACCCAGTACTTC	CASSQDPRGAQQETQYF
NA	TRBV12-5	TRBJ2-1	13	NA	TGTGCTAGTGCTGGGGCCCCTTACAATGAGCAGTTCTTC	CASAGAPYNEQFF
once	TRBV27	TRBJ1-2	15	TRBD1	TGTGCCAGCAGTTCCCCTGGACAGGGCATCTATGGCTACACCTTC	CASSSPGQGIYGYTF
NA	TRBV29-1	TRBJ1-1	11	NA	TGCAGCACAAGCCCTAGGGGTGCGGCTTTCTTT	CSTSPRGAAFF
NA	TRBV19	TRBJ1-1	11	NA	TGTGCCAGTAGTAGGGGATATGAAGCTTTCTTT	CASSRGYEAFF
NA	TRBV28	TRBJ2-1	15	NA	TGTGCCAGCAGTTTATCAGGATTTTCCTACAATGAGCAGTTCTTC	CASSLSGFSYNEQFF
NA	TRBV6-1	TRBJ1-2	12	NA	TGTGCCAGCAGTGATGACTTCGGTGGCTACACCTTC	CASSDDFGGYTF
few	TRBV14	TRBJ2-1	18	TRBD2	TGTGCCAGCAGCCAAGTGGGTAGCGGGGGGTTTTCCTACAATGAGCAGTTCTTC	CASSQVGSGGFSYNEQFF
NA	TRBV6-5	TRBJ1-1	11	NA	TGTGCCAGCAAAACGAGCACTGAAGCTTTCTTT	CASKTSTEAFF
NA	TRBV9	TRBJ2-1	15	NA	TGTGCCAGCAGCGTCAGCGGGTGCTCCTTCAATGAGCAGTTCTTC	CASSVSGCSFNEQFF
NA	TRBV7-9	TRBJ1-2	13	NA	TGTGCCAGCAGCTTCACGATGGGGGAAGGCTACACCTTC	CASSFTMGEGYTF
NA	TRBV10-2	TRBJ1-1	14	NA	TGCGCCAGCAGTGAGTCGCAACCGAACACTGAAGCTTTCTTT	CASSESQPNTEAFF
NA	TRBV6-5	TRBJ1-5	14	TRBD1	TGTGCCAGCAGCCGGACAGGTACCGTTCAGCCCCAGCATTTT	CASSRTGTVQPQHF
NA	TRBV27	TRBJ1-1	13	NA	TGTGCCAGCAGTTTATCGACGAACACTGAAGCTTTCTTT	CASSLSTNTEAFF
NA	TRBV7-2	TRBJ1-5	13	NA	TGTGCCAGCAGCTTACGAGAAGAGGAGTCCCAGCATTTT	CASSLREEESQHF
NA	TRBV5-3	TRBJ2-1	16	NA	TGTGCCAGAAGCTCTAGTCCCTATCCTAGGGGCAATGAGCAGTTCTTC	CARSSSPYPRGNEQFF
once	TRBV5-1	TRBJ1-2	14	TRBD1	TGTGCCAGCAGCCCGGACAGGGGAGACTATGGCTACACCTTC	CASSPDRGDYGYTF
NA	TRBV6-1	TRBJ1-1	13	NA	TGTGCCAGCAGTGAAAGGGCAGTCACTGAAGCTTTCTTT	CASSERAVTEAFF
NA	TRBV11-2	TRBJ1-2	14	NA	TGTGCCAGCAGCCTCACCCCCGGGACCTATGGCTACACCTTC	CASSLTPGTYGYTF
NA	TRBV7-2	TRBJ2-1	16	TRBD2	TGTGCCAGCAGCTTAGGGACTAGCGTTCGCTACAATGAGCAGTTCTTC	CASSLGTSVRYNEQFF
NA	TRBV5-1	TRBJ2-6	17	TRBD1	TGCGCCAGCAGCTTGGGACAGGGGGCGTCTGGGGCCAACGTCCTGACTTTC	CASSLGQGASGANVLTF
NA	TRBV18	TRBJ2-7	13	NA	TGTGCCAGCTCACCAGGCAGAACCTACGAGCAGTACTTC	CASSPGRTYEQYF
NA	TRBV5-1	TRBJ2-1	15	TRBD2	TGCGCCAGCAGCTATGAGCGGGGTTGGGGCAATGAGCAGTTCTTC	CASSYERGWGNEQFF
NA	TRBV5-6	TRBJ1-1	17	TRBD1	TGTGCCAGCAGCCTCCCCGGACAGGGGAAGGGGTACACTGAAGCTTTCTTT	CASSLPGQGKGYTEAFF
NA	TRBV18	TRBJ1-6	14	NA	TGTGCCAGCTCCCTTCCGGGCCCTATTTCACCCCTCCACTTT	CASSLPGPISPLHF